This is a list of T cell receptor beta chains from one sample in a study of radiotherapy plus CTLA-4 blockade in lung cancer. The table came from immunoSEQ multiplex PCR; TCRdb's copy has only in-frame clones and leaves some out. The table shows under 3,000 clones, with about 80% occurring only once. The sequencing used tumor tissue, collected from a patient treated with radiotherapy plus ipilimumab. The source of these receptors is a human donor with non-small cell lung cancer that progressed on radiotherapy plus ipilimumab. Each CDR3 is given with its conserved first and last residue. The D gene is left open where the match is weak. A clone size is listed for some rows: how often the clone was seen (once, few, many), or a class if it is expanded.

v_call: TRBV5-1
d_call: .
clone_size: .
j_call: TRBJ1-1
cdr3_nt: TGCGCCAGCAGCTTGCTGGGACAAAGGAACACTGAAGCTTTCTTT
cdr3_aa: CASSLLGQRNTEAFF

v_call: TRBV4-3
d_call: .
clone_size: .
j_call: TRBJ2-7
cdr3_nt: TGCGCCAGCAGCCAAGATATCGGGTACGAGCAGTACTTC
cdr3_aa: CASSQDIGYEQYF

v_call: TRBV6-1
d_call: .
clone_size: once
j_call: TRBJ2-7
cdr3_nt: TGTGCCAGCAGTGGGGGGATTAGCGGAAGCTCCTACGAGCAGTACTTC
cdr3_aa: CASSGGISGSSYEQYF

v_call: TRBV7-9
d_call: .
clone_size: .
j_call: TRBJ2-3
cdr3_nt: TGTGCCAGCAACTCTGGGCGCGGGGCGACAGATACGCAGTATTTT
cdr3_aa: CASNSGRGATDTQYF

v_call: TRBV6-1
d_call: TRBD2
clone_size: .
j_call: TRBJ2-7
cdr3_nt: TGTGCCAGCAGTGGGGGGACTAGCGGAAGCTCCTACGAGCAGTACTTC
cdr3_aa: CASSGGTSGSSYEQYF

v_call: TRBV7-2
d_call: .
clone_size: .
j_call: TRBJ2-7
cdr3_nt: TGTGCCAGCAGCTTAGGGGTGGGGAAGCCCTACGAGCAGTACTTC
cdr3_aa: CASSLGVGKPYEQYF

v_call: TRBV27
d_call: .
clone_size: .
j_call: TRBJ2-1
cdr3_nt: TGTGCCAGCAGTTTAATGGGGCGCCCCTACAATGAGCAGTTCTTC
cdr3_aa: CASSLMGRPYNEQFF

v_call: TRBV7-9
d_call: .
clone_size: large
j_call: TRBJ1-1
cdr3_nt: TGTGCCAGCAGCCCGGCCGGGCAGATGAACACTGAAGCTTTCTTT
cdr3_aa: CASSPAGQMNTEAFF

v_call: TRBV6-5
d_call: .
clone_size: .
j_call: TRBJ1-2
cdr3_nt: TGTGCCAGCAGTTACTCGGGGGGAAACTATGGCTACACCTTC
cdr3_aa: CASSYSGGNYGYTF

v_call: TRBV27
d_call: TRBD1
clone_size: .
j_call: TRBJ2-7
cdr3_nt: TGTGCCAGCAGTTTATCGACAGGGGAAAAGGATTACGAGCAGTACTTC
cdr3_aa: CASSLSTGEKDYEQYF

v_call: TRBV6-6
d_call: .
clone_size: .
j_call: TRBJ1-2
cdr3_nt: TGTGCCAGCAGTCCCCGGGACATTTTCGGCTACACCTTC
cdr3_aa: CASSPRDIFGYTF

v_call: TRBV4-1
d_call: .
clone_size: .
j_call: TRBJ1-5
cdr3_nt: TGCGCCAGCAGCCAAGACTGGGATAGCAATCAGCCCCAGCATTTT
cdr3_aa: CASSQDWDSNQPQHF

v_call: TRBV5-5
d_call: .
clone_size: .
j_call: TRBJ2-7
cdr3_nt: TGTGCCAGCGGGTACGAGCAGTACTTC
cdr3_aa: CASGYEQYF

v_call: TRBV7-2
d_call: .
clone_size: .
j_call: TRBJ1-4
cdr3_nt: TGTGCCAGCAGCTTAGACCAGACAGGTGCTAATGAAAAACTGTTTTTT
cdr3_aa: CASSLDQTGANEKLFF

v_call: TRBV27
d_call: TRBD1
clone_size: .
j_call: TRBJ2-1
cdr3_nt: TGTGCCAGCAGTTTACCTTCGACAGGGGAGCAGTTCTTC
cdr3_aa: CASSLPSTGEQFF

v_call: TRBV4-3
d_call: TRBD1
clone_size: .
j_call: TRBJ1-6
cdr3_nt: TGCGCCAGCAGCCAAGATAGGGACAGGAATTCACCCCTCCACTTT
cdr3_aa: CASSQDRDRNSPLHF

v_call: TRBV27
d_call: .
clone_size: once
j_call: TRBJ2-5
cdr3_nt: TGTGCCAGCAGTCTCGGACTCAGCGAGACCCAGTACTTC
cdr3_aa: CASSLGLSETQYF

v_call: TRBV28
d_call: .
clone_size: .
j_call: TRBJ1-1
cdr3_nt: TGTGCCAGCAGCCCGCGCCGGTGGACCGCGGCAGAACTGAACACTGAAGCTTTCTTT
cdr3_aa: CASSPRRWTAAELNTEAFF

v_call: TRBV2
d_call: .
clone_size: .
j_call: TRBJ1-1
cdr3_nt: TGTGCCAGCAGTCTACAGGGTAGGGTCACTGAAGCTTTCTTT
cdr3_aa: CASSLQGRVTEAFF

v_call: TRBV7-6
d_call: TRBD2
clone_size: .
j_call: TRBJ2-2
cdr3_nt: TGTGCCAGCACCCGAACTCCCGCGGGGGACACCGGGGAGCTGTTTTTT
cdr3_aa: CASTRTPAGDTGELFF

v_call: TRBV7-3
d_call: TRBD1
clone_size: .
j_call: TRBJ2-7
cdr3_nt: TGTGCCAGCAGCTTAGGGGTGCCCGGACAGGGGTCCTACGAGCAGTACTTC
cdr3_aa: CASSLGVPGQGSYEQYF

v_call: TRBV28
d_call: .
clone_size: .
j_call: TRBJ2-3
cdr3_nt: TGTGCCAGCAGCGCCCCCGGCGGATACAGCACAGATACGCAGTATTTT
cdr3_aa: CASSAPGGYSTDTQYF

v_call: TRBV18
d_call: TRBD1
clone_size: once
j_call: TRBJ2-4
cdr3_nt: TGTGCCAGCTCACCCGCAGGGGGCAGGCTAGCCAAAAACATTCAGTACTTC
cdr3_aa: CASSPAGGRLAKNIQYF

v_call: TRBV18
d_call: .
clone_size: .
j_call: TRBJ2-7
cdr3_nt: TGTGCCAGCTCACCCCATGTGTGGAGTCGCGTCGTTATCTACGAGCAGTACTTC
cdr3_aa: CASSPHVWSRVVIYEQYF

v_call: TRBV10-3
d_call: .
clone_size: .
j_call: TRBJ1-5
cdr3_nt: TGTGCCATCAGTGAGTCAATGGGGGCGAGGCCCCAGCATTTT
cdr3_aa: CAISESMGARPQHF

v_call: TRBV5-6
d_call: .
clone_size: .
j_call: TRBJ1-6
cdr3_nt: TGTGCCAGCAGCTTGCAATCCCTCCATAATTCACCCCTCCACTTT
cdr3_aa: CASSLQSLHNSPLHF

v_call: TRBV28
d_call: .
clone_size: .
j_call: TRBJ1-1
cdr3_nt: TGTGCCAGCAGGACAGGAGACTTGAACACTGAAGCTTTCTTT
cdr3_aa: CASRTGDLNTEAFF

v_call: TRBV7-2
d_call: .
clone_size: .
j_call: TRBJ2-7
cdr3_nt: TGTGCCAGCAGCTTTGGACCTCCCTACGAGCAGTACTTC
cdr3_aa: CASSFGPPYEQYF

v_call: TRBV5-6
d_call: .
clone_size: .
j_call: TRBJ1-2
cdr3_nt: TGTGCCAGCAGCAACCGGGAGAACTATGGCTACACCTTC
cdr3_aa: CASSNRENYGYTF

v_call: TRBV6-1
d_call: TRBD2
clone_size: .
j_call: TRBJ2-7
cdr3_nt: TGTGCCAGCAGTGAAAAAAGCGGGGGGCACCCTTACGAGCAGTACTTC
cdr3_aa: CASSEKSGGHPYEQYF

v_call: TRBV6-5
d_call: .
clone_size: .
j_call: TRBJ1-5
cdr3_nt: TGTGCCAGCAGTGTTGGGGATCAGCCCCAGCATTTT
cdr3_aa: CASSVGDQPQHF

v_call: TRBV14
d_call: .
clone_size: .
j_call: TRBJ1-4
cdr3_nt: TGTGCCAGCAGCCAAGGATATACAACCGAAAAACTGTTTTTT
cdr3_aa: CASSQGYTTEKLFF

v_call: TRBV5-4
d_call: TRBD1
clone_size: .
j_call: TRBJ1-1
cdr3_nt: TGTGCCAGCAGCTTGGGGCTTGGACAGGGGGTAATTGGGACTGAAGCTTTCTTT
cdr3_aa: CASSLGLGQGVIGTEAFF

v_call: TRBV21-1
d_call: .
clone_size: .
j_call: TRBJ1-6
cdr3_nt: TGTGCCAGCAGCAGTCGGGGGGATGCGTATAATTCACCCCTCCACTTT
cdr3_aa: CASSSRGDAYNSPLHF

v_call: TRBV11-2
d_call: .
clone_size: few
j_call: TRBJ1-1
cdr3_nt: TGTGCCAGCAGCTTAGTCGGGGCTGAAGCTTTCTTT
cdr3_aa: CASSLVGAEAFF

v_call: TRBV7-9
d_call: TRBD2
clone_size: .
j_call: TRBJ2-7
cdr3_nt: TGTGCCAGCAGCTTCGGACTAGGACGAAACCGCGAGCAGTACTTC
cdr3_aa: CASSFGLGRNREQYF

v_call: TRBV9
d_call: .
clone_size: .
j_call: TRBJ1-4
cdr3_nt: TGTGCCAGCAGCGTAGGAGCAAGGGAGGGTGAAAAACTGTTTTTT
cdr3_aa: CASSVGAREGEKLFF

v_call: TRBV4-3
d_call: .
clone_size: .
j_call: TRBJ2-7
cdr3_nt: TGCGCCAGCAGCCGAACAGCCTCCTACGAGCAGTACTTC
cdr3_aa: CASSRTASYEQYF

v_call: TRBV5-4
d_call: .
clone_size: .
j_call: TRBJ2-3
cdr3_nt: TGTGCCAGCAGCTTGGCCGGGGGAGGAGATACGCAGTATTTT
cdr3_aa: CASSLAGGGDTQYF

v_call: TRBV19
d_call: .
clone_size: .
j_call: TRBJ2-1
cdr3_nt: TGTGCCAGTAGTATCGGATCCAGGGGCTCCTACAATGAGCAGTTCTTC
cdr3_aa: CASSIGSRGSYNEQFF

v_call: TRBV9
d_call: TRBD2
clone_size: few
j_call: TRBJ2-7
cdr3_nt: TGTGCCAGCAGCGTAGGGCTAGCGGGAGGAGGCCTGGGGGAGCAGTACTTC
cdr3_aa: CASSVGLAGGGLGEQYF

v_call: TRBV5-5
d_call: .
clone_size: .
j_call: TRBJ1-1
cdr3_nt: TGTGCCAGCAGCGATGGGGCCACGCGGGCGAACACTGAAGCTTTCTTT
cdr3_aa: CASSDGATRANTEAFF

v_call: TRBV27
d_call: TRBD2
clone_size: .
j_call: TRBJ2-3
cdr3_nt: TGTGCCAGCAAATGGCTAGCGGGAGGAAGGGTCACAGATACGCAGTATTTT
cdr3_aa: CASKWLAGGRVTDTQYF

v_call: TRBV7-7
d_call: TRBD2
clone_size: .
j_call: TRBJ2-1
cdr3_nt: TGTGCCAGCAGCTTAGCTAGCGGGGGGCTGCACAATGAGCAGTTCTTC
cdr3_aa: CASSLASGGLHNEQFF

v_call: TRBV7-8
d_call: TRBD1
clone_size: once
j_call: TRBJ2-7
cdr3_nt: TGTGCCAGCAGCTTAGCGCTAGGCAGGGGGCGCCCCTACGAGCAGTACTTC
cdr3_aa: CASSLALGRGRPYEQYF

v_call: TRBV28
d_call: .
clone_size: .
j_call: TRBJ1-2
cdr3_nt: TGTGCCAGCAGTTTGTCCGGGACGGCAGCTAACTATGGCTACACCTTC
cdr3_aa: CASSLSGTAANYGYTF

v_call: TRBV28
d_call: TRBD2
clone_size: .
j_call: TRBJ2-2
cdr3_nt: TGTGCCAGCATCAGCGGGGGGGTTGAAGGCACCGGGGAGCTGTTTTTT
cdr3_aa: CASISGGVEGTGELFF

v_call: TRBV5-1
d_call: .
clone_size: .
j_call: TRBJ2-3
cdr3_nt: TGCGCCAGCAGCTTGGCCGGACAGAGCACAGATACGCAGTATTTT
cdr3_aa: CASSLAGQSTDTQYF

v_call: TRBV7-2
d_call: .
clone_size: .
j_call: TRBJ1-1
cdr3_nt: TGTGCCAGCAGCTCGGGTCCGGGACGGGGGAACACTGAAGTTTTCTTT
cdr3_aa: CASSSGPGRGNTEVFF

v_call: TRBV10-3
d_call: .
clone_size: once
j_call: TRBJ2-7
cdr3_nt: TGTGCCATCAGGCCAGACAGTACCTACGAGCAGTACTTC
cdr3_aa: CAIRPDSTYEQYF

v_call: TRBV7-8
d_call: TRBD1
clone_size: once
j_call: TRBJ1-2
cdr3_nt: TGTGCCAGCAGCCTAGTGGGACAGGGGGCGCAGGGCTACACCTTC
cdr3_aa: CASSLVGQGAQGYTF

v_call: TRBV4-2
d_call: .
clone_size: .
j_call: TRBJ2-3
cdr3_nt: TGTGCCAGCAGCTTGAATTTTGCAGATACGCAGTATTTT
cdr3_aa: CASSLNFADTQYF

v_call: TRBV28
d_call: .
clone_size: .
j_call: TRBJ2-7
cdr3_nt: TGTGCCAGCAGTTTAACCCTGCAGGAAAGGGAGGAGCAGTACTTC
cdr3_aa: CASSLTLQEREEQYF

v_call: TRBV2
d_call: TRBD2
clone_size: .
j_call: TRBJ2-3
cdr3_nt: TGTGCCAGCAACCCTCTAGCGGGGGCCACAGATACGCAGTATTTT
cdr3_aa: CASNPLAGATDTQYF

v_call: TRBV21-1
d_call: .
clone_size: .
j_call: TRBJ1-5
cdr3_nt: TGTGCCAGCAGCAAAGCTCAGGACAATCAGCCCCAGCATTTT
cdr3_aa: CASSKAQDNQPQHF

v_call: TRBV10-3
d_call: .
clone_size: .
j_call: TRBJ2-7
cdr3_nt: TGTGCCATCAGTGAGCCCGGAGGCGAGCAGTACTTC
cdr3_aa: CAISEPGGEQYF

v_call: TRBV10-3
d_call: .
clone_size: few
j_call: TRBJ2-5
cdr3_nt: TGTGCCATCAGTGAGCCGGGACTTCCCGGGGTTGAGACCCAGTACTTC
cdr3_aa: CAISEPGLPGVETQYF